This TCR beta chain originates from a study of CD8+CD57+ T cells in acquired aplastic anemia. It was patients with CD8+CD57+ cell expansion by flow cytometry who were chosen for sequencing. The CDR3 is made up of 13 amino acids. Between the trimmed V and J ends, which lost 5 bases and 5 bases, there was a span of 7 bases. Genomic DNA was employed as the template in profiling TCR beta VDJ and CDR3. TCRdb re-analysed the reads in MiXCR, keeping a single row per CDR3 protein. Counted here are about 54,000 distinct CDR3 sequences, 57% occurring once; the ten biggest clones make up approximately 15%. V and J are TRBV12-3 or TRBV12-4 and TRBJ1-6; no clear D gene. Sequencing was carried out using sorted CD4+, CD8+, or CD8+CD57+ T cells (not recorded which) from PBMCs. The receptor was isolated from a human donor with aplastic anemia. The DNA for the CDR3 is TGTGCCAGCAGTCCCTCTCATAATTCACCCCTCCACTTT. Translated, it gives CASSPSHNSPLHF.